A selection of T cell receptor beta chains follows, all from one sample in a study of T-cell memory formation after mild COVID-19. TCRdb called the 5' RACE reads again in MiXCR, with one record for every CDR3 protein. The top ten clones hold around 7.8% of a sample with 560,000 or so distinct CDR3 sequences, 17% of them seen once. The sequenced sample was PBMCs or a T cell subset sorted from them (not recorded which). Source of these receptors: an adult woman who had mild COVID-19 (a few samples of this study predate the infection). Cell type and time point are not known. Each CDR3 is given with its conserved first and last residue. The D gene is left open where the match is weak. A clone size is listed for some rows: how often the clone was seen (once, few, many), or a class if it is expanded.

clone_size | d_call | j_call | v_call | cdr3_nt | cdr3_aa
. | . | TRBJ1-2 | TRBV9 | TGTGCCAGCAGCGTAGTAGAGAACTATGGCTACACCTTC | CASSVVENYGYTF
. | TRBD1 | TRBJ1-2 | TRBV20-1 | TGCAGTGCAACAACCGGGACAGGGTATCATGGCTACACCTTC | CSATTGTGYHGYTF
. | . | TRBJ1-2 | TRBV11-2 | TGTGCCAGCAGCTCCGCCCGGCGGGGGGATGGCTACACCTTC | CASSSARRGDGYTF
few | . | TRBJ2-6 | TRBV12-3/TRBV12-4 | TGTGCCAGCAGTACGACTTTGGCGGGGGCCAACGTCCTGACTTTC | CASSTTLAGANVLTF
few | . | TRBJ2-3 | TRBV5-1 | TGCGCCAGCAGCTTGGGGGCAGGTATTAGCACAGATACGCAGTATTTT | CASSLGAGISTDTQYF
few | . | TRBJ1-2 | TRBV29-1 | TGCAGCGTCGGGGGGGGAGCCTATGGCTACACCTTC | CSVGGGAYGYTF
few | . | TRBJ1-2 | TRBV10-3 | TGTGCCATCGCATCTTTCAGGGCTCCACCGCCCTATGGCTACACCTTC | CAIASFRAPPPYGYTF
few | . | TRBJ2-3 | TRBV19 | TGTGCCAGTAGTATTTTCAGCACGTACGGGCGGCTAGCGAGGAGCACAGATACGCAGTATTTT | CASSIFSTYGRLARSTDTQYF
many | TRBD1 | TRBJ2-3 | TRBV7-3 | TGTGCCAGCAGCTGGACCGGGACAGTAGGGACCGATACGCAGTATTTT | CASSWTGTVGTDTQYF
. | . | TRBJ2-2 | TRBV6-6 | TGTGCCAGCAGTCGATTGGGAGTCACCGGGGAGCTGTTTTTT | CASSRLGVTGELFF
. | . | TRBJ1-2 | TRBV30 | TGTGCCTGGGGAGCCCTGGGGGCGACCGGCTACACCTTC | CAWGALGATGYTF
. | . | TRBJ2-5 | TRBV24-1 | TGTGCCACCAGTGATGGGACTCCACAAGAGACCCAGTACTTC | CATSDGTPQETQYF
few | . | TRBJ1-1 | TRBV12-3/TRBV12-4 | TGTGCCAGCAGTTATTTCGGGAACCGGGACGGTGAAGCTTTCTTT | CASSYFGNRDGEAFF
few | . | TRBJ1-1 | TRBV5-4 | TGTGCCAGCAGCTCGGGGACACTATACACTGAAGCTTTCTTT | CASSSGTLYTEAFF
few | TRBD2 | TRBJ2-7 | TRBV20-1 | TGCAGTGCTCAACCTAGCGGGAGAAGCTACGAGCAGTACTTC | CSAQPSGRSYEQYF
. | TRBD1 | TRBJ1-3 | TRBV10-3 | TGTGCCATCACCGGGACAGCAGGAAACACCATATATTTT | CAITGTAGNTIYF
few | TRBD2 | TRBJ2-7 | TRBV12-3/TRBV12-4 | TGTGCCAGCAGTTCCGTGGTAGGGAGGGCCTACGAGCAGTACTTC | CASSSVVGRAYEQYF
few | . | TRBJ2-7 | TRBV29-1 | TGCAGCGTTGAGCTAGAGACTAACCGAGCCTACGAGCAGTACTTC | CSVELETNRAYEQYF
few | TRBD2 | TRBJ2-7 | TRBV6-5 | TGTGCCAGCAGTTACTCGGCTAGCGGGAGGGTTGGCGAGCAGTACTTC | CASSYSASGRVGEQYF
. | TRBD1 | TRBJ2-7 | TRBV12-3/TRBV12-4 | TGTGCCAGCAGCCGCACAGGGGACCAGGACGAGCAGTACTTC | CASSRTGDQDEQYF
few | TRBD1 | TRBJ1-1 | TRBV19 | TGTGCCAGTAGTATGGTAGGGACAGGCACTGAAGCTTTCTTT | CASSMVGTGTEAFF
many | TRBD1 | TRBJ2-7 | TRBV5-1 | TGCGCCAGCAGGTTATCAGGGGGTGAGCAGTACTTC | CASRLSGGEQYF
. | . | TRBJ2-1 | TRBV7-2 | TGTGCCAGCAGCTTAGAGATATTACGGTCCAGCTCCTACAATGAGCAGTTCTTC | CASSLEILRSSSYNEQFF
few | . | TRBJ2-3 | TRBV2 | TGTGCCAGCCAGCATCTTCCTGATACGCAGTATTTT | CASQHLPDTQYF
. | TRBD2 | TRBJ2-1 | TRBV11-2 | TGTGCCAGCAGCTCGGGACTAGCGGCCCACAATGAGCAGTTCTTC | CASSSGLAAHNEQFF
. | . | TRBJ1-3 | TRBV24-1 | TGTGCCACCAGTGACCAGGCCGCCTCTGGAAACACCATATATTTT | CATSDQAASGNTIYF
many | . | TRBJ2-5 | TRBV12-3/TRBV12-4 | TGTGCCAGCAGCTTAACGGAGACCCAGTACTTC | CASSLTETQYF
. | TRBD2 | TRBJ2-1 | TRBV19 | TGTGCCAGTAGTCACCTGACTAGCGGCTGGCAAGGGAATGAGCAGTTCTTC | CASSHLTSGWQGNEQFF
. | TRBD1 | TRBJ2-7 | TRBV7-3 | TGTGCCAGCAGCTTAAATGGACAGGGAGGTGCCTACGAGCAGTACTTC | CASSLNGQGGAYEQYF
few | . | TRBJ2-7 | TRBV12-3/TRBV12-4 | TGTGCCAGCAAGGGCGGAACGCACGAGCAGTACTTC | CASKGGTHEQYF
many | . | TRBJ2-2 | TRBV4-3 | TGCGCCAGCAGCCAGGCCACCGGGGAGCTGTTTTTT | CASSQATGELFF
few | . | TRBJ1-6 | TRBV5-1 | TGCGCCAGCAGCCCCCTAGGTGACCCCTCCTATAATTCACCCCTCCACTTT | CASSPLGDPSYNSPLHF
. | TRBD2 | TRBJ2-3 | TRBV5-1 | TGCGCCAGCAGCGGTGGACTAGCGGGTCCGCGCACAGATACGCAGTATTTT | CASSGGLAGPRTDTQYF
. | TRBD2 | TRBJ2-3 | TRBV11-3 | TGTGCCAGCAGCTTGATGGGCGGGGGGGGCACAGATACGCAGTATTTT | CASSLMGGGGTDTQYF
. | TRBD2 | TRBJ2-5 | TRBV12-3/TRBV12-4 | TGTGCCAGCAGTCCAGGGACTAGCGGGAGGGCCGTGAGAGAGACCCAGTACTTC | CASSPGTSGRAVRETQYF
few | . | TRBJ1-2 | TRBV7-2 | TGTGCCAGCAGCTTATCTACCCCCCCTTCTAACTATGGCTACACCTTC | CASSLSTPPSNYGYTF
few | . | TRBJ1-1 | TRBV3-1 | TGTGCCAGCAGCAGAGGCCGGGCTGAAGCTTTCTTT | CASSRGRAEAFF
few | . | TRBJ2-7 | TRBV5-1 | TGCGCCAGCAGCTTTGTAGTGGCGGGCTACGAGCAGTACTTC | CASSFVVAGYEQYF
. | . | TRBJ2-7 | TRBV19 | TGTGCCAGTAGCGGGGGCCACGAGCAGTACTTC | CASSGGHEQYF
. | TRBD2 | TRBJ2-7 | TRBV20-1 | TGCAGTGCTAGATCCTACTACCGGACTAGCGGGGCTACCTACGAGCAGTACTTC | CSARSYYRTSGATYEQYF
. | TRBD1 | TRBJ2-5 | TRBV24-1 | TGTGCCACCAGTGAAGTCGGGACAGGGGATCGAGAGACCCAGTACTTC | CATSEVGTGDRETQYF
few | . | TRBJ2-7 | TRBV24-1 | TGTGCCACCAGTCACCCGGACCTTTACGAGCAGTACTTC | CATSHPDLYEQYF
few | TRBD1 | TRBJ2-5 | TRBV7-9 | TGTGCCAGCAGCTCGGCAGGGACAGATTTTCAAGAGACCCAGTACTTC | CASSSAGTDFQETQYF
many | TRBD1 | TRBJ1-4 | TRBV12-3/TRBV12-4 | TGTGCCAGCAGTGCCGGGACAGGAGCAACTAATGAAAAACTGTTTTTT | CASSAGTGATNEKLFF
. | . | TRBJ1-1 | TRBV3-1 | TGTGCCAGCAGCCAAGAACAAGGGGGAAGCGCTGAAGCTTTCTTT | CASSQEQGGSAEAFF
. | TRBD2 | TRBJ2-3 | TRBV3-1 | TGTGCCAGCAGCCCCTGGACTAGCGGGAAAACAGATACGCAGTATTTT | CASSPWTSGKTDTQYF
. | . | TRBJ2-1 | TRBV12-3/TRBV12-4 | TGTGCCAGCAGCCCACTTCGGGGGCTAGATGAGCAGTTCTTC | CASSPLRGLDEQFF
. | TRBD2 | TRBJ2-2 | TRBV6-5 | TGTGCCAGCACTAAGCGAGCGGGAGGGCTGAGGAACACCGGGGAGCTGTTTTTT | CASTKRAGGLRNTGELFF